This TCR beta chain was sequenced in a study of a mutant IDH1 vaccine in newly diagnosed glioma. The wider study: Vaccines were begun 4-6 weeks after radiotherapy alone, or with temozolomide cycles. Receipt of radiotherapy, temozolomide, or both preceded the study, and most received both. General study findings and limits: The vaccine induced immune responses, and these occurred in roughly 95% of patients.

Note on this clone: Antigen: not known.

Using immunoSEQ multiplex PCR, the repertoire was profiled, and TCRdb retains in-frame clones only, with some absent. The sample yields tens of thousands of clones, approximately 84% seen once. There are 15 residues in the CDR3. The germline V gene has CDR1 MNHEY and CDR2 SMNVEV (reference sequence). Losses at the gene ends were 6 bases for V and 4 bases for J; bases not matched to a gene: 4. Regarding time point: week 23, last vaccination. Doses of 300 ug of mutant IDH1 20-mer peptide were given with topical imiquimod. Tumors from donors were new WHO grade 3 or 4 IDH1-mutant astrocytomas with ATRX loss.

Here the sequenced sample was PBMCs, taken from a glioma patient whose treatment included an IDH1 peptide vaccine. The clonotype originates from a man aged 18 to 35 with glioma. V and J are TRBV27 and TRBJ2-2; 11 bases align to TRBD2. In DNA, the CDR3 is TGTGCCAGCAGCACCGGGACTAGCGGCACCGGGGAGCTGTTTTTT. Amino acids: CASSTGTSGTGELFF.